Listed here is a single TCR beta chain. The entry originates in a study of primary melanoma T cells and metastatic recurrence. Deletions cut 2 bases from V and 0 bases from J, with 8 bases between. Per the germline V gene, CDR1 is WSHSY and CDR2 is SAAADI. This CDR3 comprises 16 residues. Generated by immunoSEQ multiplex PCR, the TCRdb table keeps only in-frame clones and is missing some. Of around 730 clones detected, 76% appear once; the ten largest clones hold around 40%. What was sequenced was melanoma tumor tissue. V gene TRBV10-2 combines with J gene TRBJ2-6; the D is unclear. This TCR derives from a human donor with melanoma. The CDR3 bases are TGCGCCAGCAGTGAGGAGGCAGGCTCTGGGGCCAACGTCCTGACTTTC. Translated: CASSEEAGSGANVLTF.